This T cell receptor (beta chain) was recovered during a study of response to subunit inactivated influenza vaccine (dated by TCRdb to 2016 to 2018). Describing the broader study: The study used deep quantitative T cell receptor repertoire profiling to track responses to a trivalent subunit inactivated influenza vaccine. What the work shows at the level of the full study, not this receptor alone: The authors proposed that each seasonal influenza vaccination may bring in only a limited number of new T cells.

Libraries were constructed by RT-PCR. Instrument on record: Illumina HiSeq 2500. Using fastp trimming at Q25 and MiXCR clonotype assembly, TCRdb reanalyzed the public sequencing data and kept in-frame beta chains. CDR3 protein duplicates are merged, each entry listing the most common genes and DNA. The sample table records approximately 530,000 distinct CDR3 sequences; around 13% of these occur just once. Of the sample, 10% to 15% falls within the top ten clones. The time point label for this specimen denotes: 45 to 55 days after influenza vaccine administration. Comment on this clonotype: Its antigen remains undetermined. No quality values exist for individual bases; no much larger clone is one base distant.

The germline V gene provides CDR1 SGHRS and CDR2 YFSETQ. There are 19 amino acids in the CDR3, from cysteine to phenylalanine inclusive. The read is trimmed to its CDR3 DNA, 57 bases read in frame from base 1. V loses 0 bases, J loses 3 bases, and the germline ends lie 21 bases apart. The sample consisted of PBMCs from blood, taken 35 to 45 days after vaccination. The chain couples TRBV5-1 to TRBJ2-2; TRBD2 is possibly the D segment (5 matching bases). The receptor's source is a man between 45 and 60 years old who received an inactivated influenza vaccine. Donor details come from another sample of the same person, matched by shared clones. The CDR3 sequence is CASSLEGRRSVWDTGELFF. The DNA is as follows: TGCGCCAGCAGCTTGGAAGGGAGAAGATCGGTTTGGGACACCGGGGAGCTGTTTTTT.